This T cell receptor (beta chain) was retrieved from a study of a mutant IDH1 vaccine in newly diagnosed glioma (dated by TCRdb to the early 2020s). Regarding the study in general: Vaccination was initiated 4-6 weeks after radiotherapy alone, or concurrently with temozolomide cycles in the chemotherapy-containing groups. Of the approximately 33 patients who were treated, about 62% were male and approximately 40% were female, and the mean age was about 40 years. Longitudinal TCRB deep sequencing was performed for roughly 25 treated patients wherever samples were available for exploratory analyses. Before enrollment, most patients had been given radiochemotherapy with temozolomide as standard therapy, while the rest had received either radiotherapy alone or temozolomide alone. Peripheral blood was drawn at six visits: V03 (baseline), V05, V07, V10, V12 and V13. The week-35 safety follow-up took place at visit V12, and the week-47 end of study took place at visit V13. Broader findings and caveats from the paper: The authors stated that sample limitations prevented analyses of patient blood samples from being reproduced. Vaccine-induced immune responses across multiple MHC alleles were detected in roughly 94% of patients. PBMC samples for TCRB deep sequencing were selected based on availability. Pseudoprogression seemed to be unrelated to changes in the top peripheral T cell clonotypes found by TCRB sequencing.

The receptor library was made with the immunoSEQ multiplex PCR assay. The hsTCRB Kit was used according to the manufacturer's protocol to amplify rearranged TCR beta chain sequences. Sequencing of TCRB libraries was carried out on an Illumina MiSeq. In the paper's pipeline: The kit vendor's proprietary platform handled demultiplexing, trimming and gene mapping. TCRdb took over this immuneACCESS table, retaining in-frame rearrangements with V and J assigned. Such tables are incomplete; in checked studies, under half of the missing clones stem from an unresolved V gene, and the remainder is unexplained. The V and J calls and clone size were taken over from that table, and D and trimming were inferred from the DNA. The sample table holds approximately 60,000 clones, of which 74% were seen once. Over 3.5% of the sample comes from the top ten. The time point label, read with the paper, signifies: week 35, safety follow-up. Each vaccine dose was 300 ug of a 20-mer mutant IDH1 peptide in Montanide, given subcutaneously with topical imiquimod. Across visits V03 through V10, patients got a total of eight vaccinations, given in weeks 1, 3, 5, 7, 11, 15, 19 and 23. The donors had newly diagnosed IDH1-mutant astrocytomas of WHO grade 3 or 4 that showed loss of nuclear ATRX. The samples were drawn from NOA16, a multicentre, single-arm, open-label phase I trial in Germany that tested a mutant IDH1 peptide vaccine in humans for the first time. Genomic DNA for TCRB sequencing was isolated from EDTA blood with the DNeasy Blood and Tissue Kit.

Regarding this clone: Its recognized antigen is unknown. It has no much larger one-base neighbor in the sample; base qualities were not kept.

The CDR3 runs 15 amino acids, cysteine and phenylalanine included. Only CDR3 DNA remains: 45 bases, in frame from the first base. CDR1 is given as SNHLY and CDR2 as FYNNEI, both from the germline V gene. V ends up 6 bases short and J 7 bases short, with an unmatched junction base count of 8. The sequencing here drew on PBMCs, taken from a glioma patient whose treatment included an IDH1 peptide vaccine. The sequence links TRBV2 to TRBJ2-1, and TRBD2 aligns with 11 junction nucleotides. This clonotype was obtained from a man aged 45-65 years with glioma. The sequenced DNA is TGTGCCAGCAGACTACTAGCGGGGGCCGGTAATGAGCAGTTCTTC. This is translated as CASRLLAGAGNEQFF.